This T cell receptor beta chain was sequenced for a study of CD8 T cells in Susac syndrome. Turning to the study itself: At blood draw, Susac syndrome patients were therapy-naive, on corticosteroids, or on intravenous immunoglobulin alone.

Germline lookup yields CDR1 LGHDT and CDR2 YNNKEL (reference sequence). Between the trimmed V and J ends, which lost 1 base and 6 bases, there was a span of 9 bases. This CDR3 spans 13 amino acids. TEMRA cells were FACS-enriched, with CD8+ and CD4+ T cells isolated negatively. Overall study findings and caveats: The authors found no clonal expansion in Susac syndrome CD4+ T cell repertoires. The study acknowledged a relatively small number of individuals in its TCR sequencing and HLA analysis.

The RNA input was 0.5 to 1 ug, and it was reverse transcribed with random hexamers. Using its own MiXCR run on the immunoSEQ multiplex PCR reads, TCRdb lists one record per CDR3 protein. This table holds around 170,000 distinct CDR3 sequences, roughly 95% found once. A note on this clonotype: Its matching antigen is unknown.

Sequencing input: CD4+ T cells from PBMCs. The chain employs TRBV3-1 and TRBJ1-1; D gene uncertain. The clonotype comes from a human donor with Susac syndrome. The CDR3 DNA reads as TGTGCCAGCAGCCAAGTCCGGCAGGCTGAAGCTTTCTTT. Its translation is CASSQVRQAEAFF. Full variable domain (outside the CDR3, taken from reference TRBV3-1 and TRBJ1-1): DTAVSQTPKYLVTQMGNDKSIKCEQNLGHDTMYWYKQDSKKFLKIMFSYNNKELIINETVPNRFSPKSPDKAHLNLHINSLELGDSAVYFCASSQVRQAEAFFGQGTRLTVV.